Below, 21 T cell receptor beta chains from the same sample are listed, as sequenced in a study of shared T cell receptors in the human thymus. Assay used: immunoSEQ multiplex PCR; TCRdb lists only in-frame clones, some missing. The sample has 640,000 or so clones, about 90% seen once. The same sample was also studied in work on human thymus T cells.

Material: thymocytes. Every receptor here comes from a boy under two years old with a congenital heart defect.

V and J are TRBV19 and TRBJ1-1, with 8 positions matching TRBD1. CDR1 LNHDA and CDR2 SQIVND come from the germline V gene (reference sequence). The CDR3 spans 15 residues. J was trimmed by 4 bases and V by 5 bases; bases with no gene match: 9. For the CDR3, the DNA is TGTGCCAGTAGTCGGGCAGGGGGCCTGGGCACTGAAGCTTTCTTT. It codes for CASSRAGGLGTEAFF. The full variable domain, its missing parts supplied by reference TRBV19 and TRBJ1-1, is DGGITQSPKYLFRKEGQNVTLSCEQNLNHDAMYWYRQDPGQGLRLIYYSQIVNDFQKGDIAEGYSVSREKKESFPLTVTSAQKNPTAFYLCASSRAGGLGTEAFFGQGTRLTVV.

The J gene is TRBJ1-3, the V gene TRBV28; D uncertain. Between the trimmed V and J ends, which lost 6 bases and 0 bases, there was a span of 9 bases. The germline CDR1 and CDR2 sequences are MDHEN and SYDVKM. The CDR3 is 14 amino acids. The DNA of the CDR3 is TGTGCCAGCAGCCCCACGAGCTCTGGAAACACCATATATTTT. Translating it yields CASSPTSSGNTIYF. The whole variable domain, filled in from reference TRBV28 and TRBJ1-3, reads DVKVTQSSRYLVKRTGEKVFLECVQDMDHENMFWYRQDPGLGLRLIYFSYDVKMKEKGDIPEGYSVSREKKERFSLILESASTNQTSMYLCASSPTSSGNTIYFGEGSWLTVV.

The chain couples TRBV28 to TRBJ1-4, with D hard to call. The CDR3 spans 18 residues. Germline CDR1 reads MDHEN; CDR2 reads SYDVKM. Deletions cut 2 bases from V and 0 bases from J, with 16 bases between. The CDR3 here is CASSLIPSVAATNEKLFF. The DNA for the CDR3 is TGTGCCAGCAGTTTAATCCCCTCAGTTGCTGCAACTAATGAAAAACTGTTTTTT.

The rearrangement links TRBV27 to TRBJ2-7; TRBD1 matches at 12 bases. This CDR3 is 16 amino acids long. Per the germline V gene, CDR1 is MNHEY and CDR2 is SMNVEV (reference sequence). The ends lost 4 bases at V and 2 bases at J; junction bases unmatched: 6. The CDR3 sequence is CASSSLGQGATYEQYF. The DNA for the CDR3 is TGTGCCAGCAGTTCACTGGGACAGGGGGCAACCTACGAGCAGTACTTC.

This chain connects TRBV7-2 to TRBJ2-1; D call uncertain. The CDR3 contains 12 residues. In germline, CDR1 is SGHTA, CDR2 FQGNSA. V dropped 5 bases and J dropped 6 bases, with 8 bases sitting between them. The CDR3: CASSPNSNEQFF. CDR3 coding DNA: TGTGCCAGCAGCCCCAACAGCAATGAGCAGTTCTTC. The full variable domain, its missing parts supplied by reference TRBV7-2 and TRBJ2-1, is GAGVSQSPSNKVTEKGKDVELRCDPISGHTALYWYRQSLGQGLEFLIYFQGNSAPDKSGLPSDRFSAERTGGSVSTLTIQRTQQEDSAVYLCASSPNSNEQFFGPGTRLTVL.

V usage is TRBV19 and J usage is TRBJ2-5; 12 nucleotides agree with TRBD1. The CDR3 has 16 amino acids. From germline, CDR1 is LNHDA and CDR2 SQIVND (reference sequence). V gave up 3 bases and J gave up 3 bases; unmatched junction bases: 5. The DNA of the CDR3 is TGTGCCAGTAGTATCGGGACAGGGGGCTGGAAAGAGACCCAGTACTTC. This codes for CASSIGTGGWKETQYF. The whole variable domain, filled in from reference TRBV19 and TRBJ2-5, reads DGGITQSPKYLFRKEGQNVTLSCEQNLNHDAMYWYRQDPGQGLRLIYYSQIVNDFQKGDIAEGYSVSREKKESFPLTVTSAQKNPTAFYLCASSIGTGGWKETQYFGPGTRLLVL.

The V gene is TRBV5-8, the J gene TRBJ2-2; D not certain. The CDR3 totals 12 residues. Germline V gene data show CDR1 as SGHTS and CDR2 as YDEGEE. Trimming stripped 3 bases from V and 3 bases from J, with 3 bases between. The CDR3: CASSSYTGELFF. DNA of the CDR3: TGTGCCAGCAGCTCCTACACCGGGGAGCTGTTTTTT.

The chain is built from TRBV9 and TRBJ2-5; D might be TRBD1 (6 bases). CDR3 size: 15 residues. With 0 bases removed from V and 2 bases from J, the gap between germline ends came to 11 bases. CDR1 and CDR2 (germline): SGDLS, YYNGEE. The CDR3 DNA sequence: TGTGCCAGCAGCGTAGGAAGGACAGAACAAGAGACCCAGTACTTC. Protein sequence: CASSVGRTEQETQYF.

The CDR3 reads CASSLTGLSQSEKLFF. For the CDR3, the DNA is TGCGCCAGCAGCCTTACGGGACTTTCGCAGAGTGAAAAACTGTTTTTT. This chain links TRBV4-1 with TRBJ1-4; the D gene is possibly TRBD1 (5 bases). Trimming cost V 4 bases and J 7 bases, with 19 bases left between them. The CDR3 covers 16 residues. The germline V gene has CDR1 MGHRA and CDR2 YSYEKL.

The rearrangement links TRBV30 to TRBJ2-1; tentatively, D is TRBD1 (6 bases). The V and J ends lost 3 bases and 7 bases respectively, with 25 bases between them. The length of the CDR3 is 17 residues. Germline V CDR1 and CDR2: GTSNPN, SVGIG (reference sequence). This chain's CDR3 is CAWRAVYREFFLNEQFF. For the CDR3, the DNA is TGTGCCTGGAGGGCCGTGTACAGGGAGTTTTTCTTAAATGAGCAGTTCTTC.

This chain uses TRBV7-8 with TRBJ1-5; no reliable D call. Trimming took 1 base from V and 1 from J, leaving 8 bases between them. CDR3 size: 15 residues. Germline assignment: CDR1 SGHVS and CDR2 FQNEAQ. CDR3 sequence reads: CASSLDKQSNQPQHF. DNA for the CDR3: TGTGCCAGCAGCTTAGATAAACAGAGCAATCAGCCCCAGCATTTT.

The chain combines TRBV13 with TRBJ2-3; 9 bases map to TRBD2. The germline gives CDR1 PRHDT, CDR2 FYEKMQ (reference sequence). Unmatched junction bases numbered 11, after V lost 5 bases and J lost 2 bases. The CDR3 is made up of 17 amino acids. CDR3 sequence reads: CASSPSWAGGHTDTQYF. The CDR3 DNA is TGTGCCAGCAGCCCATCCTGGGCGGGGGGGCACACAGATACGCAGTATTTT.

The chain combines TRBV28 with TRBJ2-1, with TRBD2 matching 7 bases. The junction had 8 bases not matched to a gene; V was cut back by 7 bases and J by 5 bases. From germline, CDR1 is MDHEN and CDR2 SYDVKM. The CDR3 is 14 residues long. CDR3 amino acids: CASTWASGHNEQFF. The DNA of the CDR3 is TGTGCCAGCACGTGGGCTAGCGGTCACAATGAGCAGTTCTTC.

J is TRBJ1-1 and V is TRBV28, with a possible D match to TRBD1 (6 bases). Germline CDR1 MDHEN, CDR2 SYDVKM. The CDR3 covers 11 residues. V lost 6 bases and J 10 bases, leaving 12 bases between the germline ends. Here the CDR3 DNA reads TGTGCCAGCAGGGGGGGGCGGGGAGCTTTCTTT. The encoded protein is CASRGGRGAFF.

The CDR3 sequence: CSVLTGVDTGELFF. CDR3 DNA: TGCAGCGTTCTTACAGGGGTGGACACCGGGGAGCTGTTTTTT. The V call is TRBV29-1, the J call TRBJ2-2, with 7 bases that match TRBD1. The CDR3 totals 14 residues. The germline V gene encodes CDR1 SQVTM and CDR2 ANQGSEA. V lost 5 bases and J lost 3; bases outside the gene matches: 6.

CDR3 bases: TGTGCCAGCACCCAGACAGGGGTTCCCGTAATAAGCGAAAAACTGTTTTTT. Encoded protein: CASTQTGVPVISEKLFF. The chain combines TRBV28 with TRBJ1-4; 8 bases are a match to TRBD1. Germline trimming cut 7 bases from V and 8 bases from J; bases unmatched to any gene: 18. From germline, CDR1 is MDHEN and CDR2 SYDVKM. This CDR3 comprises 17 residues.

The rearrangement uses TRBV30 and TRBJ1-4, with TRBD1 matching over 7 bases. CDR3 length equals 12 residues. Trimming cost V 1 base and J 11 bases; bases outside gene matches: 4. Per germline, CDR1 GTSNPN and CDR2 SVGIG (reference sequence). CDR3 DNA: TGTGCCTGGAGTGAGACAGGGCGTAAACTGTTTTTT. Its protein product is CAWSETGRKLFF.

The chain has TRBV4-3 and TRBJ1-3, with D uncertain. V lost 1 base, J lost 4 bases, and 8 bases lay in between. The CDR3 has 14 amino acids. CDR1 is LGHNA, CDR2 YSLEER, per germline. Written as DNA, the CDR3 is TGCGCCAGCAGCCAAGGGTACGGGGGAAACACCATATATTTT. The encoded protein is CASSQGYGGNTIYF.

With regard to this clone: The sample contains more than one DNA sequence encoding this CDR3. The gene calls are TRBV28 and TRBJ2-5, with 10 bases matching TRBD2. The CDR3 totals 14 residues. The germline V gene has CDR1 MDHEN and CDR2 SYDVKM. V trimming: 2 bases; J trimming: 4 bases; junction bases outside the gene matches: 1. CDR3 DNA: TGTGCCAGCAGTTTACCTAGCGGGGGAGAGACCCAGTACTTC. It specifies CASSLPSGGETQYF.

This clone was recorded only once. CDR3 nucleotide sequence: TGTGCCAGCAGCTTAAGTGAGACAGGGAACGGCGAGCAGTACTTC. It specifies CASSLSETGNGEQYF. The rearrangement links TRBV11-3 to TRBJ2-7; 7 bases are shared with TRBD1. CDR1 SGHNT and CDR2 YENEEA come from the germline V gene. The J segment lost 6 bases and the V segment lost 2 bases, leaving 10 bases of the junction unmatched. This CDR3 has 15 residues.

This chain uses TRBV15 with TRBJ2-1; 9 positions match TRBD2. Germline loops: CDR1 LNHNV, CDR2 YYDKDF (reference sequence). The CDR3 is 16 residues long. The ends lost 1 base at V and 5 bases at J; junction bases unmatched: 6. CDR3 residues: CATSRVAGGPNNEQFF. CDR3 nucleotide sequence: TGTGCCACCAGCAGAGTGGCGGGAGGGCCGAACAATGAGCAGTTCTTC.